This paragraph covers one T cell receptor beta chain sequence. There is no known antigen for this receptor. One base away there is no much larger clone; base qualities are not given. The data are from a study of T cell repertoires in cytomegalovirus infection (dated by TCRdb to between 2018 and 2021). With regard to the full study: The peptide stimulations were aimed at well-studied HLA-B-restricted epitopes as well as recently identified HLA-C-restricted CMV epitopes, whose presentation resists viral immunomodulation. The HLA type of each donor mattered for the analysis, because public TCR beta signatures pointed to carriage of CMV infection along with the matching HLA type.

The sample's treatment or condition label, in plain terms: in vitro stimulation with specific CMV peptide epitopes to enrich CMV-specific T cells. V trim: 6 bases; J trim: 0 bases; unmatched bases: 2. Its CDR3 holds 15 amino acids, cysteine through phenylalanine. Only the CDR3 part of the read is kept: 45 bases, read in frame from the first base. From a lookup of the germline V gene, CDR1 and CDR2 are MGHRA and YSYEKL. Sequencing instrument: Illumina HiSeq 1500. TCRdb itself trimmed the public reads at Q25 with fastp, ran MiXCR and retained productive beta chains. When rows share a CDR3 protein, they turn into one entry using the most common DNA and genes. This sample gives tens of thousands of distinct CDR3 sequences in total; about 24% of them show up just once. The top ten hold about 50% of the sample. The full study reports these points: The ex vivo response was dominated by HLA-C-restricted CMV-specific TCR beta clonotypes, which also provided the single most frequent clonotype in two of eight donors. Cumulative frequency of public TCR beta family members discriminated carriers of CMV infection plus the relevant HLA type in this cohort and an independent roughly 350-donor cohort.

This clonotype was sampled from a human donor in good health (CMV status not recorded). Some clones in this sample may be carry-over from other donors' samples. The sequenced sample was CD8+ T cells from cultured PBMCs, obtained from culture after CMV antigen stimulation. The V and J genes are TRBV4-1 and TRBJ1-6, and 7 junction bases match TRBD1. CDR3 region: CASRQGSSYNSPLHF. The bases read TGCGCCAGCAGACAGGGGAGCTCCTATAATTCACCCCTCCACTTT.